The sequence of this T cell receptor (beta chain) was determined in a study of blood T cell repertoires in COVID-19. The data were produced by immunoSEQ multiplex PCR, yet TCRdb's version contains in-frame clones alone and is incomplete. The table shows more than 65,000 clones, with about four fifths occurring only once. V was clipped by 4 bases and J by 6 bases; unmatched bases: 8. The CDR3 is 15 residues long. The germline CDR1 and CDR2 sequences are SGHRS and YFSETQ. Input material: peripheral blood. This chain connects TRBV5-1 to TRBJ2-4; 9 bases fit TRBD1. This receptor was identified in a human donor in a cohort sampled during active COVID-19. This CDR3 reads CASSRTGETGNIQYF. The DNA for the CDR3 is TGCGCCAGCAGCCGGACAGGGGAAACAGGAAACATTCAGTACTTC.